A selection of T cell receptor beta chains follows, all from one sample in a study of OX40 agonist ivuxolimab in advanced cancers. The method was immunoSEQ multiplex PCR; TCRdb's version includes in-frame clones alone and lacks a portion of them. This sample has tens of thousands of clones; roughly 93% occur once, and the top ten carry less than 0.35%. The sample here was CD4+ or CD8+ T cells sorted from blood, taken in a trial of the OX40 agonist ivuxolimab. The receptors come from an adult with an advanced solid tumor such as melanoma, head and neck, liver or kidney cancer. CDR3s include the opening cysteine and the closing phenylalanine or tryptophan.

V gene	J gene	CDR3 protein
TRBV5-1	TRBJ1-2	CASSPDRNYGYTF
TRBV27	TRBJ1-5	CASSYGVYGWVDQPQHF
TRBV5-6	TRBJ2-3	CASSYTGLPGTDTQYF
TRBV5-4	TRBJ2-7	CASSLETGPPAEQYF
TRBV14	TRBJ2-3	CASSQEGRLSYTDTQYF
TRBV28	TRBJ2-7	CASSLSALSRGEQYF
TRBV5-5	TRBJ2-3	CASSLRPSASGDTQYF
TRBV27	TRBJ1-2	CASSDQGNYGYTF
TRBV28	TRBJ2-2	CASSLIQGKGTGELFF
TRBV28	TRBJ2-1	CASSLSSGGRNEQFF
TRBV5-1	TRBJ2-7	CASSLASGDYEQYF
TRBV11-3	-	CASSGMGLAGGRGYEQYF
TRBV27	TRBJ1-5	CASSKGTGISNQPQHF
TRBV6-5	TRBJ2-3	CASSYVRGVGTDTQYF
TRBV6-5	TRBJ2-5	CASSFTSGRGQETQYF
TRBV7-9	TRBJ1-2	CASSLGGGDVGYTF
TRBV7-3	TRBJ2-2	CASSLTTSNTGELFF
TRBV30	TRBJ1-2	CAWGPTGGYTF
TRBV11-2	-	CASSLEYEQYF
TRBV14	TRBJ2-1	CASSTQGNEQFF
TRBV9	TRBJ2-1	CASSKYIVGEQFF
TRBV4-1	TRBJ2-7	CASSQNQAGEPEQYF
TRBV11-3	TRBJ1-4	CASSLETALWEKLFF
TRBV9	TRBJ2-3	CASSVTGGVSDTQYF
TRBV6-5	TRBJ2-7	CASSSRQWGYEQYF
TRBV11-1	TRBJ2-1	CASSLAGGLGYNEQFF
TRBV5-4	TRBJ1-3	CASSLEQSNTIYF
TRBV15	TRBJ2-6	CATSRELGAGANVLTF
TRBV4-3	TRBJ1-2	CASSQEYSHYGYTF
TRBV7-3	TRBJ1-5	CASSLKLLGQWARYSNQPQHF
TRBV7-6	TRBJ2-5	CASSLAPGGPQETQYF
TRBV29-1	TRBJ1-4	CSVCKVGEKLFF
TRBV19	TRBJ2-3	CASRRGDSIRDTQYF
TRBV4-2	TRBJ1-2	CASSLEQGSFLNYGYTF
TRBV7-2	TRBJ2-3	CASSLDGSATDTQYF
TRBV28	TRBJ2-7	CASSPRLAGVHEQYF
TRBV9	TRBJ1-3	CASSVGWTGVGNTIYF
TRBV6-5	TRBJ2-5	CASLLAGGGGTQYF
TRBV9	TRBJ2-3	CASKTGPSTDTQYF
TRBV19	TRBJ2-3	CASSIDFRLGGLDTQYF
TRBV7-2	TRBJ2-7	CASSDGLAGMYEQYF
TRBV11-1	TRBJ2-5	CASSLAGTSGSRSYF
TRBV4-2	TRBJ2-7	CASSQGMTSDEQYF